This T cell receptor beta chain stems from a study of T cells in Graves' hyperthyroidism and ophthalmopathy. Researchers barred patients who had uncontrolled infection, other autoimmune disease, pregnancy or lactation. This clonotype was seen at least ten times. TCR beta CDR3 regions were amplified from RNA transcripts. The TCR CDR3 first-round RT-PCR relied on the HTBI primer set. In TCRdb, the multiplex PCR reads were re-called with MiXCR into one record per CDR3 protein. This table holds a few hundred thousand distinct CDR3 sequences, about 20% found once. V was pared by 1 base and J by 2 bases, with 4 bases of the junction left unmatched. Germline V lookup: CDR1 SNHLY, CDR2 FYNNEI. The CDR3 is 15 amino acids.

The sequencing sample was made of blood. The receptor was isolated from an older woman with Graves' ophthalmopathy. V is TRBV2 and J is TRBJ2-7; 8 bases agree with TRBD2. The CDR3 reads CASSEVLADTYEQYF. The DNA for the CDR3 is TGTGCCAGCAGTGAAGTACTAGCGGACACCTACGAGCAGTACTTC.